This T cell receptor (beta chain) was sequenced in a study of cytomegalovirus exposure and HLA in healthy donors. Background on the study: Sequencing of 150 million to 200 million T cells in an earlier analysis found some 100 million unique TCR beta sequences.

Trimming cost V 1 base and J 3 bases, with 7 bases left between them. This CDR3 region has 13 residues. Germline V gives CDR1 LNHDA, CDR2 SQIVND (reference sequence). PCR primers comprised 60 Vbeta and 13 Jbeta primers. Sequenced by immunoSEQ multiplex PCR; TCRdb stores in-frame clones only, minus some. The profile shows 250,000 or so clones, 92% of them singletons. The specimen sequenced was PBMCs. The receptor was derived from a girl aged 2-10 years in good health and CMV-seronegative. The chain combines TRBV19 with TRBJ2-7; unclear D gene. CDR3 residues: CASSIGDNYEQYF. The CDR3 DNA is TGTGCCAGTAGTATAGGAGACAACTACGAGCAGTACTTC.